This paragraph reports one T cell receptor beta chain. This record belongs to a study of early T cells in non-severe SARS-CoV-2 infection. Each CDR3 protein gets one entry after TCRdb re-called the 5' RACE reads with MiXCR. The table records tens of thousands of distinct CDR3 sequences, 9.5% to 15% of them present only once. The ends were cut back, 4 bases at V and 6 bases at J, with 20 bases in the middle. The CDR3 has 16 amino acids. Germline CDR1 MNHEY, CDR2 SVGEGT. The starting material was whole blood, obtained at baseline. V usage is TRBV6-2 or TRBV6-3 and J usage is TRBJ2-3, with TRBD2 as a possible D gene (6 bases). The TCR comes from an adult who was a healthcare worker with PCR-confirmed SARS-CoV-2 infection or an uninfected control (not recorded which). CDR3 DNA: TGTGCCAGCAGTTCCAGGACTAACCCGCTCGGGGATACGCAGTATTTT. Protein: CASSSRTNPLGDTQYF.